This TCR beta chain was found in a study of identical twins. Study-level results: In cord blood, abundant beta clonotypes had fewer insertions; memory showed no trend. It was cross-sectional statistical analysis, not following the same donors, that the conclusions relied on. Models underestimated TCR alpha sharing (out-of-frame) in monozygotic twins.

The CDR3 is made up of 15 amino acids. Germline CDR1 reads ENHRY; CDR2 reads SYGVKD. The trim removed 4 bases at V and 2 bases at J, leaving 8 bases unmatched. A single record per CDR3 protein comes from TCRdb applying MiXCR to the 5' RACE reads. The profile shows 750,000 to 950,000 distinct CDR3 sequences, 12% of them singletons. This clonotype has a handful of counts. The antigen is undetermined. Among all donors, each was a healthy Caucasian. In addition, the sample was reused for a study of yellow fever vaccine responses in identical twins.

The TCR originated in a young woman in good health. Specimen: PBMCs. The chain is built from TRBV10-3 and TRBJ2-7; 7 bases are shared with TRBD2. The CDR3, as DNA: TGTGCCATCAGTGCATCGGCGGGAGTTACCTACGAGCAGTACTTC. As protein: CAISASAGVTYEQYF.